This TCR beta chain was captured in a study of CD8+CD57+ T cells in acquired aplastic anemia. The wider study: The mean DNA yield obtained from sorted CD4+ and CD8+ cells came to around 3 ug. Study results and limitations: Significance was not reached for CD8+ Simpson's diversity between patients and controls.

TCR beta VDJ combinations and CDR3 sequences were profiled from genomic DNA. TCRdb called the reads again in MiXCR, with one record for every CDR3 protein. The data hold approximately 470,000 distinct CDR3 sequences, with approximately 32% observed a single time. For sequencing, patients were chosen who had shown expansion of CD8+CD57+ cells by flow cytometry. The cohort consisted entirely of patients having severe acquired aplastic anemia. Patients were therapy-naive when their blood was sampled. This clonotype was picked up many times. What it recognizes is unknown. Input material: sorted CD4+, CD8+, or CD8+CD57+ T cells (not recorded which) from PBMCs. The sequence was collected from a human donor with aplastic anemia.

The CDR3 sequence: CAISDPPGWTEAFF. The CDR3 DNA reads TGTGCCATCAGTGACCCACCGGGATGGACTGAAGCTTTCTTT. The chain is built from TRBV10-3 and TRBJ1-1; D remains ambiguous. This CDR3 contains 14 residues. V was pared by 3 bases and J by 5 bases, with 13 bases between. Germline V lookup: CDR1 ENHRY, CDR2 SYGVKD.